The sequence of this T cell receptor beta chain was determined in a study of cytomegalovirus exposure and HLA in healthy donors. Study-level results: In a later analysis, productive TCRs from donors in an Asian-associated ancestry cluster reportedly carried fewer N-insertions than the cohort mean.

PCR employed 60 Vbeta and 13 Jbeta primers. TCRdb's table, derived via immunoSEQ multiplex PCR, lists solely in-frame clones and lacks some. The sample shows about 180,000 clones, 75% of them seen only once. In the case of this clone: Its antigen is not identified.

The CDR3 sequence is 15 residues long. Germline V gives CDR1 SGHNT, CDR2 YYREEE (reference sequence). Trimming removed 0 bases from V and 4 bases from J, with 13 bases in between. The chain uses TRBV5-4 and TRBJ1-2; D perhaps matches TRBD1 (5 bases). Input material: PBMCs. The origin of this receptor is a male donor in good health and CMV-seronegative. The CDR3 protein is CASSLDRGGTYGYTF. DNA for the CDR3: TGTGCCAGCAGCTTGGACCGGGGGGGTACCTATGGCTACACCTTC.